Shown below are 9 T cell receptor beta chains from a single sample sequenced in a study of beta chain features in type 1 diabetes. What was sequenced were expressed TCRB transcripts, since all of the isolated RNA had been reverse transcribed. Sequenced by immunoSEQ multiplex PCR; TCRdb stores in-frame clones only, minus some. The table shows under 450,000 clones, with roughly 14% occurring only once. Sequences were obtained from naive CD4+ T cells from blood. All receptors come from a young man in good health.

The CDR3 DNA reads as TGCGCCAGCAGCTCAACGACAGTGAAAAGCTATAACTATGGCTACACCTTC. Amino acid sequence: CASSSTTVKSYNYGYTF. The J gene is TRBJ1-2, the V gene TRBV5-1; a weak D match, TRBD1 (5 bases). This CDR3 is 17 amino acids long. Between the trimmed V and J ends, which lost 3 bases and 1 base, there was a span of 19 bases. CDR1 is SGHRS, CDR2 YFSETQ, per germline.

The rearrangement joins TRBV4-3 to TRBJ2-7; perhaps TRBD2 as D (6 bases). CDR1 LGHNA and CDR2 YSLEER come from the germline V gene. Between the trimmed V and J ends, which lost 3 bases and 7 bases, there was a span of 7 bases. There are 11 residues in the CDR3. CDR3 loop: CASSQEGEQYF. CDR3 in DNA: TGCGCCAGCAGCCAGGAGGGTGAGCAGTACTTC.

The rearrangement uses TRBV10-3 and TRBJ2-1, with a possible D match to TRBD1 (6 bases). In germline, CDR1 is ENHRY, CDR2 SYGVKD. Trimming shortened V by 0 bases and J by 3 bases, and 12 bases separated the two germline ends. The CDR3 contains 16 residues. CDR3 region: CAISESGEGGYNEQFF. The CDR3 DNA sequence: TGTGCCATCAGTGAGTCGGGAGAAGGGGGCTACAATGAGCAGTTCTTC.

This clone was counted between two and nine times. V and J are TRBV5-4 and TRBJ2-7; D gene uncertain. Germline lookup yields CDR1 SGHNT and CDR2 YYREEE (reference sequence). Trimming removed 9 bases from V and 6 bases from J, with 7 bases in between. There are 9 residues in the CDR3. CDR3 residues: CAICPEQYV. CDR3 DNA: TGTGCCATCTGTCCCGAGCAGTACGTC.

The V and J genes are TRBV29-1 and TRBJ2-5; 9 bases agree with TRBD1. V lost 6 bases and J lost 5; bases outside the gene matches: 16. The V gene's germline CDR1 is SQVTM and CDR2 ANQGSEA. The CDR3 is made up of 16 amino acids. Written as DNA, the CDR3 is TGCAGCGTCTTAGCCGGGACAGGGAGCCCTTTGGAGACCCAGTACTTC. It encodes CSVLAGTGSPLETQYF.

This clone has more than one count but fewer than ten. The CDR3 spells CSVELPFADTQYF. In DNA form, the CDR3 reads TGCAGCGTTGAACTCCCGTTTGCAGATACGCAGTATTTT. The rearrangement uses TRBV29-1 and TRBJ2-3; no reliable D call. This CDR3 is built from 13 residues. Trimming took 2 bases from V and 4 from J, leaving 10 bases between them. Per the germline V gene, CDR1 is SQVTM and CDR2 is ANQGSEA.

V is TRBV6-5 and J is TRBJ2-3; TRBD2 is a possible D gene (6 bases). CDR3 size: 14 residues. V lost 2 bases and J 9 bases, leaving 15 bases between the germline ends. Germline lookup yields CDR1 MNHEY and CDR2 SVGAGI. CDR3 region: CASSYPGLATTQYF. CDR3 in DNA: TGTGCCAGCAGTTACCCGGGACTCGCGACCACGCAGTATTTT.

This clone was observed a handful of times. The V and J genes are TRBV29-1 and TRBJ1-4; 9 bases are shared with TRBD1. The germline V gene encodes CDR1 SQVTM and CDR2 ANQGSEA. This CDR3 is 14 amino acids long. After removal of 6 bases from V and 2 bases from J, the junction contained 4 bases not matched to a gene. CDR3: CSVAGTGTNEKLFF. The CDR3 region has the DNA TGCAGCGTGGCCGGGACAGGGACTAATGAAAAACTGTTTTTT.

This rearrangement joins TRBV4-1 to TRBJ2-2; 7 bases are a match to TRBD1. This CDR3 region has 17 residues. Germline V gene lookup returns CDR1 MGHRA and CDR2 YSYEKL. J was trimmed by 0 bases and V by 5 bases; bases with no gene match: 9. The CDR3 region has the DNA TGCGCCAGCAGCAAATCCTCGACAGGGCCGAACACCGGGGAGCTGTTTTTT. Translation: CASSKSSTGPNTGELFF.